The 24 T cell receptor beta chains below were found in one sample sequenced in a study of monozygotic twins with inflammatory bowel disease. TCRdb processed the 5' RACE reads again and assigns one entry to each CDR3 protein, with no DNA. The table lists around 370,000 distinct CDR3 sequences. Material for sequencing was blood. Source of these receptors: a human donor with ulcerative colitis or Crohn's disease, or a healthy co-twin of an affected twin (not recorded which).

The V call is TRBV5-8, the J call TRBJ2-3. Looked up from germline, CDR1 is SGHTS and CDR2 is YDEGEE. The CDR3 is 16 amino acids. CDR3 sequence reads: CASSFPRAASTDTQYF. Combining the CDR3 with reference TRBV5-8 and TRBJ2-3 gives the whole variable domain EAGVTQSPTHLIKTRGQQATLRCSPISGHTSVYWYQQALGLGLQFLLWYDEGEERNRGNFPPRFSGRQFPNYSSELNVNALELEDSALYLCASSFPRAASTDTQYFGPGTRLTVL.

The chain employs TRBV4-3 and TRBJ1-4. Germline V lookup: CDR1 LGHNA, CDR2 YSLEER. The CDR3 has 13 amino acids. CDR3 region: CASSAAVYEKLFF.

The chain recombines TRBV4-1 with TRBJ2-2. This CDR3 is 13 amino acids long. The germline V gene encodes CDR1 MGHRA and CDR2 YSYEKL. CDR3 loop: CASSQYNTGELFF.

The J gene is TRBJ1-3, the V gene TRBV7-2; the D call from TCRdb, TRBD1, cannot be confirmed without DNA. Germline V lookup: CDR1 SGHTA, CDR2 FQGNSA. This CDR3 contains 16 residues. The CDR3 is CASSLAGSGLENTIYF.

The CDR3 loop is CASSERGGSREQYF. V gene TRBV25-1 combines with J gene TRBJ2-7; TCRdb picks TRBD1, but there is no DNA to check that call. CDR3 length equals 14 residues. Germline CDR1 is MGHDK and CDR2 is SYGVNS.

This rearrangement joins TRBV5-1 to TRBJ2-7; TCRdb proposes TRBD1, but this gene call is untestable without DNA. The CDR3 contains 12 residues. Germline-derived CDR1 and CDR2 are SGHRS and YFSETQ. This chain's CDR3 is CASRYREYEQYF.

The chain is built from TRBV27 and TRBJ2-7; TCRdb reports TRBD1, a call that lacks DNA to check it against. The CDR3 is 16 amino acids. The germline CDR1 and CDR2 sequences are MNHEY and SMNVEV (reference sequence). CDR3 region: CASSPPGQGNHYEQYF.

This rearrangement joins TRBV18 to TRBJ2-1; the TCRdb call, TRBD1, lacks DNA for checking. Germline V gene sequence: CDR1 KGHSH, CDR2 LQKENI. The CDR3 runs to 15 residues. The CDR3 spells CASSPPVVGDDEQFF.

The chain links TRBV20-1 to TRBJ2-5; checking the TCRdb D call of TRBD1 is not possible without DNA. Germline V gives CDR1 DFQATT, CDR2 SNEGSKA (reference sequence). This CDR3 spans 15 amino acids. CDR3 region: CSARDIGQKQETQYF.

The V gene is TRBV7-2, the J gene TRBJ2-7. CDR1 and CDR2 (germline): SGHTA, FQGNSA. The CDR3 runs 13 residues. CDR3 amino acids: CASSLMSSYEQYF.

This CDR3 reads CASRRTPKPGELFF. The rearrangement links TRBV7-2 to TRBJ2-2; TCRdb selects TRBD2, and the lack of DNA leaves this call unchecked. Germline V gives CDR1 SGHTA, CDR2 FQGNSA. CDR3 length: 14 amino acids.

The chain is built from TRBV4-3 and TRBJ2-6; TCRdb lists TRBD2, though no DNA is available to test this call. Looked up from germline, CDR1 is LGHNA and CDR2 is YSLEER. The CDR3 consists of 18 residues. CDR3 sequence: CASSRSGTSGDGANVLTF.

The chain carries TRBV23-1 and TRBJ2-2; TCRdb's D call, TRBD1, is unchecked because there is no DNA. TRBV23-1 is classed as an ORF, of uncertain function. This CDR3 is built from 19 residues. CDR3 region: CASSHTTGTGYLDTGELFF.

The gene calls are TRBV28 and TRBJ1-1; TCRdb proposes TRBD1, but this gene call is untestable without DNA. This CDR3 is built from 12 residues. Germline CDR1 MDHEN, CDR2 SYDVKM. CDR3: CASSPRQDGAFF.

The chain has TRBV7-2 and TRBJ2-7. CDR3 size: 12 residues. CDR1 is SGHTA and CDR2 is FQGNSA in the germline V gene. The CDR3 is CASSLGWDEQYF.

This rearrangement joins TRBV5-1 to TRBJ1-2; lacking DNA, the TRBD1 call made by TCRdb goes unchecked. CDR1 is SGHRS, CDR2 YFSETQ, per germline. The length of the CDR3 is 15 residues. The CDR3 sequence: CASSLGGLPSYGYTF.

This chain links TRBV5-8 with TRBJ1-2; no DNA is available, so the TRBD1 call from TCRdb remains unchecked. The CDR3 is made up of 16 amino acids. Germline lookup yields CDR1 SGHTS and CDR2 YDEGEE. The CDR3 spells CASSLARFTGYYGYTF.

CDR3 residues: CASTTRAGGNTEAFF. The V call is TRBV6-2 or TRBV6-3, the J call TRBJ1-1; TCRdb indicates TRBD1, and absent DNA this call remains unverified. Looked up from germline, CDR1 is MNHEY and CDR2 is SVGEGT. The CDR3 sequence is 15 residues long.

The CDR3 is CASSYSLPGDTQYF. The chain has TRBV6-5 and TRBJ2-3. CDR3 size: 14 residues. Per germline, CDR1 MNHEY and CDR2 SVGAGI.

The genes are TRBV7-2 and TRBJ2-1; TCRdb picks TRBD1, but there is no DNA to check that call. This CDR3 comprises 16 residues. Germline CDR1 and CDR2: SGHTA and FQGNSA. The CDR3 here is CASSLIVGGGRNEQFF. Variable domain in full (rest from reference TRBV7-2 and TRBJ2-1): GAGVSQSPSNKVTEKGKDVELRCDPISGHTALYWYRQSLGQGLEFLIYFQGNSAPDKSGLPSDRFSAERTGGSVSTLTIQRTQQEDSAVYLCASSLIVGGGRNEQFFGPGTRLTVL.

The chain uses TRBV20-1 and TRBJ2-2; the D call of TRBD2 rests on TCRdb alone, since no DNA is present to check it. In germline, CDR1 is DFQATT, CDR2 SNEGSKA (reference sequence). The CDR3 has 14 amino acids. The CDR3: CSAPLAGGTGELFF.

The chain carries TRBV4-1 and TRBJ2-3; as DNA is missing, the TRBD2 call by TCRdb cannot be tested. In germline, CDR1 is MGHRA, CDR2 YSYEKL. The length of the CDR3 is 18 residues. CDR3 protein: CASSQERLASAAADTQYF.

This chain uses TRBV29-1 with TRBJ2-2; with no DNA, the TCRdb D assignment of TRBD1 cannot be verified. Germline V CDR1 and CDR2: SQVTM, ANQGSEA. This CDR3 is 13 amino acids long. The CDR3 region is CSVDRVNTGELFF.

CDR3 amino acids: CASSFFGEGETQYF. The chain combines TRBV27 with TRBJ2-5. The CDR3 has 14 amino acids. CDR1 MNHEY and CDR2 SMNVEV come from the germline V gene (reference sequence).